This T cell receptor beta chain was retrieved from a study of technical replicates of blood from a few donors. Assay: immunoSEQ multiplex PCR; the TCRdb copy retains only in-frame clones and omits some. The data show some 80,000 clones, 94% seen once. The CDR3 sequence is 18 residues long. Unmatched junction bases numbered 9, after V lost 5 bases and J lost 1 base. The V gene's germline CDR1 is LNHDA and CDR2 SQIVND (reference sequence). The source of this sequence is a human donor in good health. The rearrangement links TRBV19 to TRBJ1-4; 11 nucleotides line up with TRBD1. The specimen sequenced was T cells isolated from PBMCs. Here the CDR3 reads CASSRHSGTGGTNEKLFF. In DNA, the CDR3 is TGTGCCAGTAGTCGACACTCCGGGACAGGGGGAACTAATGAAAAACTGTTTTTT.